This TCR beta chain was profiled in a study of blood T cell repertoires in COVID-19. This table comes from immunoSEQ multiplex PCR, and its TCRdb copy is limited to in-frame clones, with some not included. The sample contains about 310,000 clones, 70% to 90% of which appear only once. In assigning cohorts, the study relied on participant-reported clinical history. The specimen was PBMCs or T cells enriched from blood (not recorded which). The clonotype originates from a woman in her forties who had recovered from COVID-19.

The CDR3 nucleotides are TGTGCCAGCAGCTTGTCCGGGACAATGAACACTGAAGCTTTCTTT. It yields the protein CASSLSGTMNTEAFF. The chain has TRBV5-4 and TRBJ1-1; the D gene is possibly TRBD1 (6 bases). V was cut by 1 base and J by 0 bases, with 10 bases left in between. Germline V lookup: CDR1 SGHNT, CDR2 YYREEE (reference sequence). This CDR3 has 15 residues.